This TCR beta chain came from a study of vaccination effects on CD4 cells after COVID-19. As for this clone: Its target is unknown.

Expansion with viral peptide pools was applied to antigen-specific CD4+ T cells by the ViraFEST assay prior to sequencing. CD4+ T cell isolation took place after about nine days of culture. BNT162b2 vaccine or mRNA-1273 vaccine was given to participants in two doses. Sequencing was performed with immunoSEQ multiplex PCR; in TCRdb, only in-frame clones are kept and a portion is missing. The repertoire has about 81,000 clones, 77% of them found once; the top ten carry roughly 1.1%. This CDR3 contains 14 residues. With 5 bases removed from V and 5 bases from J, the gap between germline ends came to 15 bases. From germline, CDR1 is MNHEY and CDR2 SVGEGT.

The clonotype was recovered from a human donor who received a COVID-19 vaccine. Material: CD4+ T cells from PBMCs cultured with HCoV-OC43 spike peptides, obtained after COVID-19 vaccination. Sample subset: HCoV-OC43 spike overlapping peptide pool stimulation. The V call is TRBV6-2 or TRBV6-3, the J call TRBJ1-2; a weak D match, TRBD1 (5 bases). This chain's CDR3 is CASSGTSVGYGYTF. The CDR3 DNA reads as TGTGCCAGCAGTGGGACCTCTGTTGGGTATGGCTACACCTTC.